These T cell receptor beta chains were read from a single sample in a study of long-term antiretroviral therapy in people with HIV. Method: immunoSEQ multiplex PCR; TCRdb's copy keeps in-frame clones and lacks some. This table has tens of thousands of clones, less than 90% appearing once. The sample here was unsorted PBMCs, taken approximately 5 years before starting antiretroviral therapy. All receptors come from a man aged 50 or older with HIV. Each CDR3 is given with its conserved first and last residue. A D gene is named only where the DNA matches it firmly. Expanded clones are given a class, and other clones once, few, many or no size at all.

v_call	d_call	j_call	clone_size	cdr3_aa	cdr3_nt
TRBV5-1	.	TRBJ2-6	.	CASSPYSGANVLTF	TGCGCCAGCAGTCCTTACTCTGGGGCCAACGTCCTGACTTTC
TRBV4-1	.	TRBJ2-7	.	CASSHPRGAGVYEQYF	TGCGCCAGCAGCCACCCCCGGGGGGCGGGAGTGTACGAGCAGTACTTC
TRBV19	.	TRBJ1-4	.	CASSFRTRNEKLFF	TGTGCCAGTAGTTTCCGGACCCGTAATGAAAAACTGTTTTTT
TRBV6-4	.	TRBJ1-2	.	CASSDSGATNYGYTF	TGTGCCAGCAGTGACTCTGGGGCCACTAACTATGGCTACACCTTC
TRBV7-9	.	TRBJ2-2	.	CASSHSRTGELFF	TGTGCCAGCAGCCATTCTCGCACCGGGGAGCTGTTTTTT
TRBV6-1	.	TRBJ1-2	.	CASSEKDYGYTF	TGTGCCAGCAGTGAAAAGGATTATGGCTACACCTTC
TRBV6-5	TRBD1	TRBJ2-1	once	CASSYSGTVYNEQFF	TGTGCCAGCAGTTACTCGGGGACAGTGTACAATGAGCAGTTCTTC
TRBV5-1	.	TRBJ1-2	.	CASSLEGDGYTF	TGCGCCAGCAGCTTGGAGGGAGATGGCTACACCTTC
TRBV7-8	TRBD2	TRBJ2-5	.	CASSPGTSGRLQETQYF	TGTGCCAGCAGCCCCGGGACTAGCGGGAGATTGCAAGAGACCCAGTACTTC
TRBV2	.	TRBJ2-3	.	CASISGLGTDTQYF	TGTGCCAGCATATCAGGATTGGGCACAGATACGCAGTATTTT
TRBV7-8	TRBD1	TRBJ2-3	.	CASSALTLAYSGGDTQYF	TGTGCCAGCAGCGCACTAACTTTAGCGTACTCAGGGGGAGATACGCAGTATTTT
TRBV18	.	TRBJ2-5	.	CASSPPASGGATQYF	TGTGCCAGCTCACCGCCGGCAAGTGGTGGGGCGACCCAGTACTTC
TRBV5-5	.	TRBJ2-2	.	CASSPLEGDYTGELFF	TGTGCCAGCAGCCCACTCGAAGGGGATTACACCGGGGAGCTGTTTTTT
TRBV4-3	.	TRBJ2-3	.	CASSQDWGFTNTQYF	TGCGCCAGCAGCCAAGATTGGGGCTTCACAAATACGCAGTATTTT
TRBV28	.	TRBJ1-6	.	CASSLSDRSYNSPLHF	TGTGCCAGCAGTTTATCCGACAGGTCCTATAATTCACCCCTCCACTTT
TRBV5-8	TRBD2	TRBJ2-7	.	CASGGTTSYEQYF	TGTGCCAGCGGGGGGACTACCTCCTACGAGCAGTACTTC
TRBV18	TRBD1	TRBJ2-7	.	CASSPDRTSYEQYF	TGTGCCAGCTCACCGGACAGGACCTCATACGAGCAGTACTTC
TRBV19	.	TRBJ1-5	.	CASSIGYVPLEQSAQHF	TGTGCCAGTAGTATAGGTTACGTCCCCCTGGAACAATCAGCCCAGCATTTT
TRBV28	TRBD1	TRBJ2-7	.	CASRMDRGFNEQYF	TGTGCCAGCAGAATGGACAGGGGGTTTAACGAGCAGTACTTC
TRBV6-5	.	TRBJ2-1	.	CASSYDRGSYNEQFF	TGTGCCAGCAGTTACGACAGAGGCTCCTACAATGAGCAGTTCTTC
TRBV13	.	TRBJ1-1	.	CASSSRGFGTTEAFF	TGTGCCAGCAGCTCCCGAGGTTTTGGGACCACTGAAGCTTTCTTT
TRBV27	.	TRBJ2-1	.	CASSPGALILYNEQFF	TGTGCCAGCAGTCCGGGGGCCCTTATTTTGTACAATGAGCAGTTCTTC
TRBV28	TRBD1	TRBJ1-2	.	CASSLPSRGRLDGYTF	TGTGCCAGCAGTTTACCTTCCAGGGGGCGGTTGGATGGCTACACCTTC
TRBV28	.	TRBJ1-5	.	CASTWGYSNQPQHF	TGTGCCAGCACGTGGGGTTATAGCAATCAGCCCCAGCATTTT
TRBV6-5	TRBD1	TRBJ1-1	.	CASSPTGANTEAFF	TGTGCCAGCAGTCCAACAGGGGCGAACACTGAAGCTTTCTTT
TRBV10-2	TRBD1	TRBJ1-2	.	CASSDYGTGGAPGGYTF	TGCGCCAGCAGTGATTACGGGACAGGGGGCGCCCCGGGGGGCTACACCTTC
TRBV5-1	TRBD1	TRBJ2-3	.	CASSTGQGRADTQYF	TGCGCCAGCAGCACGGGACAGGGGAGGGCAGATACGCAGTATTTT
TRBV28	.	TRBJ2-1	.	CASWSSGYNEQFF	TGTGCCAGCTGGTCGAGCGGGTACAATGAGCAGTTCTTC
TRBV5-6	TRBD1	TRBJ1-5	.	CASSLVTGSGPQHF	TGTGCCAGCAGCTTGGTGACAGGGAGTGGGCCCCAGCATTTT
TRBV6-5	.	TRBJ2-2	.	CASSWTVNTGELFF	TGTGCCAGCAGTTGGACAGTAAACACCGGGGAGCTGTTTTTT
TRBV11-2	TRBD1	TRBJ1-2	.	CASSLDVNRGDGYTF	TGTGCCAGCAGCTTAGATGTGAACAGGGGGGACGGCTACACCTTC
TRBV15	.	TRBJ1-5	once	CATSTIREVNQPQHF	TGTGCCACCAGCACGATCCGGGAGGTCAATCAGCCCCAGCATTTT
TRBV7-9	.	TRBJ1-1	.	CASSLGGHPNTEAFF	TGTGCCAGCAGCTTAGGGGGACACCCGAACACTGAAGCTTTCTTT
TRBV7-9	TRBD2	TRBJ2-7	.	CASSREEGFSYEQYF	TGTGCCAGCAGCCGGGAGGAAGGTTTCTCCTACGAGCAGTACTTC
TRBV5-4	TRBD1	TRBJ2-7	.	CASSLATGGRGSYEQYF	TGTGCCAGCAGCTTGGCGACAGGGGGCCGGGGCTCCTACGAGCAGTACTTC
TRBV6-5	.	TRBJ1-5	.	CASSYARDQPQHF	TGTGCCAGCAGTTACGCTCGAGATCAGCCCCAGCATTTT
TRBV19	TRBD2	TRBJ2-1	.	CASLSLAGVYNEQFF	TGTGCCAGCCTTTCCCTAGCGGGGGTATACAATGAGCAGTTCTTC
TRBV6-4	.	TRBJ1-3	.	CASSSVGVSASGNTIYF	TGTGCCAGCAGTTCGGTAGGGGTCTCGGCCTCTGGAAACACCATATATTTT
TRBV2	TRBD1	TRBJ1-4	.	CASSEWGQGSNEKLFF	TGTGCCAGCAGTGAATGGGGACAGGGGTCTAATGAAAAACTGTTTTTT
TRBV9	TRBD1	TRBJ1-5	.	CASSATGIHQPQHF	TGTGCCAGCAGCGCGACAGGGATACACCAGCCCCAGCATTTT
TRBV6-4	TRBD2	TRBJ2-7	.	CASSDSGTGGHEQYF	TGTGCCAGCAGTGACTCCGGAACGGGGGGTCACGAGCAGTACTTC
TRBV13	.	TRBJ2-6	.	CASSLVGQVPSGANVLTF	TGTGCCAGCAGCTTAGTCGGCCAGGTTCCCTCTGGGGCCAACGTCCTGACTTTC
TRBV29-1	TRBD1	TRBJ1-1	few	CSVDRGNTEAFF	TGCAGCGTCGACAGGGGGAACACTGAAGCTTTCTTT
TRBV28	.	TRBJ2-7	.	CASTEGTGSYEQYF	TGTGCCAGCACGGAGGGGACGGGCTCCTACGAGCAGTACTTC
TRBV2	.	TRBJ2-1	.	CAGLGTRGLSQGNEQFF	TGTGCCGGACTCGGGACCCGGGGGCTGTCGCAAGGGAATGAGCAGTTCTTC
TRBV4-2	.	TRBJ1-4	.	CASSQDGTGGNEKLFF	TGTGCCAGCAGCCAAGACGGGACTGGGGGTAATGAAAAACTGTTTTTT
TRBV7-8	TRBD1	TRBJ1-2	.	CASSLRRQGTTHGYTF	TGTGCCAGCAGCTTGAGGAGACAGGGGACCACTCATGGCTACACCTTC
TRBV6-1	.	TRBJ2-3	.	CASSEAMQGTDTQYF	TGTGCCAGCAGTGAAGCGATGCAGGGGACAGATACGCAGTATTTT
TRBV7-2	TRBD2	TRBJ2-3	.	CASSLAGGTDTQYF	TGTGCCAGCAGCCTAGCGGGGGGCACAGATACGCAGTATTTT
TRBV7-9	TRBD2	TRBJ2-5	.	CASNSGSNRETQYF	TGTGCCAGCAATAGCGGGAGTAATAGAGAGACCCAGTACTTC
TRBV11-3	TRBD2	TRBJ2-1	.	CASSKRGLAGRGNEQFF	TGTGCCAGCAGCAAAAGAGGACTAGCGGGAAGAGGGAATGAGCAGTTCTTC
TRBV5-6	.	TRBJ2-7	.	CASSAGSGYEQYF	TGTGCCAGCAGCGCAGGCTCTGGCTACGAGCAGTACTTC
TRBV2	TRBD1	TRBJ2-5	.	CASSEDRGLGTQYF	TGTGCCAGCAGTGAGGACAGGGGATTGGGGACCCAGTACTTC
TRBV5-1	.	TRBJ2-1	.	CASSAGGGIYNEQFF	TGCGCCAGCAGTGCGGGCGGGGGCATTTACAATGAGCAGTTCTTC
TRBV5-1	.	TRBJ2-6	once	CASSLANKVGRISSGANVLTF	TGCGCCAGCAGCTTGGCGAATAAAGTCGGTCGGATATCCTCTGGGGCCAACGTCCTGACTTTC
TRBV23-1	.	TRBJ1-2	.	CASSQWASTANYGYTF	TGCGCCAGCAGTCAATGGGCCTCAACCGCTAACTATGGCTACACCTTC
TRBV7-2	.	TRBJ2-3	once	CASSLTGTSTDTQYF	TGTGCCAGCAGCTTAACGGGGACAAGCACAGATACGCAGTATTTT